This T cell receptor beta chain appears in the sequencing data of a study of shared clonotypes between healthy human individuals. Sequenced by immunoSEQ multiplex PCR; TCRdb stores in-frame clones only, minus some. There are approximately 2.4 million clones in the sample; approximately 94% occur only once, and around 0.13% lies in the top ten. The CDR3 runs to 15 residues. V shed 4 bases and J shed 7 bases, with 15 bases lying between them. CDR1 is SGHNT and CDR2 is YYREEE in the germline V gene (reference sequence). Sequencing was carried out using naive CD4+ T cells sorted from blood. Documented subset: CD45RA+ positively selected. This sequence was found in a man between 18 and 35 years old in good health. J is TRBJ1-6 and V is TRBV5-4, with D possibly matching TRBD1 (6 bases). CDR3 residues: CASSEARTANSPLHF. CDR3 nucleotide sequence: TGTGCCAGCAGCGAGGCCCGGACAGCCAATTCACCCCTCCACTTT.